The clone carrying this T cell receptor beta chain has only a few counts. The antigen remains unidentified. These data are taken from a study of identical twins. TCRdb independently ran MiXCR on the 5' RACE reads; one entry per CDR3 protein. The sample contains 600,000 to 800,000 distinct CDR3 sequences, roughly 20% of which appear only once. This CDR3 is built from 14 residues. The germline gives CDR1 DFQATT, CDR2 SNEGSKA (reference sequence). V dropped 6 bases and J dropped 12; count of bases not matched to a gene: 18. Overall study findings and caveats: Insertions were reduced in abundant cord blood beta clonotypes but not in memory repertoires.

This sample also belongs to another study, concerning T cells expressing NK-cell markers. According to that study: CD3+CD56+NKG2C+, CD3+CD56+NKG2C- and CD3+CD56-NKG2C+ T cells, once sorted, supplied the TCR beta repertoires.

This TCR derives from a woman between 18 and 29 years old in good health. The chain employs TRBV20-1 and TRBJ1-2; TRBD1 matches at 8 bases. Sequenced: PBMCs. The CDR3 sequence: CSAPNLITGGRDTF. Here the CDR3 DNA reads TGCAGTGCGCCAAACCTTATAACAGGGGGAAGAGACACCTTC.